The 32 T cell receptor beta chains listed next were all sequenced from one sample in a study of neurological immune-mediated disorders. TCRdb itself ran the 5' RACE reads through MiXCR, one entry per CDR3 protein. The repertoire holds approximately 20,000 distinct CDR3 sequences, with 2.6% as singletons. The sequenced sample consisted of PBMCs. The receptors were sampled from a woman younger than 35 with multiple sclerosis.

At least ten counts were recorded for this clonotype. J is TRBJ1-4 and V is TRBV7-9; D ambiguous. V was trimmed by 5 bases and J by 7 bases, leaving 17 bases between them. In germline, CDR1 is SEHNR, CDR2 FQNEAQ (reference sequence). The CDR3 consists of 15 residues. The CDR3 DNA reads TGTGCCAGCAGCCTACCCACCTCGGACGGTGAAAAACTGTTTTTT. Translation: CASSLPTSDGEKLFF.

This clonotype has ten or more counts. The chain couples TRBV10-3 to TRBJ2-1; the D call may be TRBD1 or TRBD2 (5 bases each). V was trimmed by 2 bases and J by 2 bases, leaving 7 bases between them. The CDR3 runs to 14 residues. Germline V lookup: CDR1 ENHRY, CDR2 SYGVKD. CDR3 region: CAISEQGPYNEQFF. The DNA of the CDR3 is TGTGCCATCAGTGAGCAGGGACCCTACAATGAGCAGTTCTTC.

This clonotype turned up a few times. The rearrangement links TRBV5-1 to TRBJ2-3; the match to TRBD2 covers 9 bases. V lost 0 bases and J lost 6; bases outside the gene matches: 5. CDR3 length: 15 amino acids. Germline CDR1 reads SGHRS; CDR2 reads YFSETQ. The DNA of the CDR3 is TGCGCCAGCAGCTTGGCAAGCGGGGGGATGGATACGCAGTATTTT. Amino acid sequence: CASSLASGGMDTQYF.

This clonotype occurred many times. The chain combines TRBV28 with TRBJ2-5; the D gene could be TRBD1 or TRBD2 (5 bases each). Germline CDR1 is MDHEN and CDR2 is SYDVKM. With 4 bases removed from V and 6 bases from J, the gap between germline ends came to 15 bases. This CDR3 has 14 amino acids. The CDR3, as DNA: TGTGCCAGCAGTTCCGGGACGGTCGGGCAGACCCAGTACTTC. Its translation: CASSSGTVGQTQYF.

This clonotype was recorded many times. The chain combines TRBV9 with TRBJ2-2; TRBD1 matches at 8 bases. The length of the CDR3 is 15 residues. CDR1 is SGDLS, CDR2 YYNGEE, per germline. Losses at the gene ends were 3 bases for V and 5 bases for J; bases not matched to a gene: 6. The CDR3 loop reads CASSETGGGTGELFF. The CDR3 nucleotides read TGTGCCAGCAGCGAAACAGGGGGAGGTACCGGGGAGCTGTTTTTT.

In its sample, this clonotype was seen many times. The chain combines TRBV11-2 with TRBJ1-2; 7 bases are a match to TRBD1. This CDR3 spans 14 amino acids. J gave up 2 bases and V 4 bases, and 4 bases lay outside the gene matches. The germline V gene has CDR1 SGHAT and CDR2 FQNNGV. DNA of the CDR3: TGTGCCAGCAGCTACGACAGGGAGAACTATGGCTACACCTTC. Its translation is CASSYDRENYGYTF. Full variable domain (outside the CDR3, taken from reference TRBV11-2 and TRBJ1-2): EAGVAQSPRYKIIEKRQSVAFWCNPISGHATLYWYQQILGQGPKLLIQFQNNGVVDDSQLPKDRFSAERLKGVDSTLKIQPAKLEDSAVYLCASSYDRENYGYTFGSGTRLTVV.

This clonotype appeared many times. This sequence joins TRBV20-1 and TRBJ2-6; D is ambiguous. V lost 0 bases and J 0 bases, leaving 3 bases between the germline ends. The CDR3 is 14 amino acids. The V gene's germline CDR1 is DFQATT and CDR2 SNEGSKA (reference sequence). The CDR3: CSARDSSGANVLTF. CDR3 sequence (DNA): TGCAGTGCTAGAGATTCCTCTGGGGCCAACGTCCTGACTTTC.

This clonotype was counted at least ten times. The DNA for the CDR3 is TGTGCCAGCACAAACGGCGGATACGCAGATACGCAGTATTTT. Protein: CASTNGGYADTQYF. The V call is TRBV5-6, the J call TRBJ2-3; D gene ambiguous. The CDR3 spans 14 residues. Germline loops: CDR1 SGHDT, CDR2 YYEEEE. The germline V and J ends were trimmed by 6 bases and 4 bases, with 15 bases remaining between them.

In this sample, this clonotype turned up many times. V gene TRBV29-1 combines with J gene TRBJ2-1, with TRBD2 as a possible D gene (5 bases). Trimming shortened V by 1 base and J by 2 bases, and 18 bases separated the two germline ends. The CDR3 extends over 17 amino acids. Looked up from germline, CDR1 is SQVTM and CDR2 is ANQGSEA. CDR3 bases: TGCAGCGTTGAAGTTTCAAGGACTCTGAGGACCTACAATGAGCAGTTCTTC. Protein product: CSVEVSRTLRTYNEQFF.

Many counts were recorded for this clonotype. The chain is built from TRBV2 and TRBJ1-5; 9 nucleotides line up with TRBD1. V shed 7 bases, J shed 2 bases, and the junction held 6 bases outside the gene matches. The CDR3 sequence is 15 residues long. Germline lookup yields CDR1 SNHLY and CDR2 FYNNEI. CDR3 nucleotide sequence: TGTGCCAGCACCCAGACAGGGGGAGGCAATCAGCCCCAGCATTTT. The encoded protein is CASTQTGGGNQPQHF.

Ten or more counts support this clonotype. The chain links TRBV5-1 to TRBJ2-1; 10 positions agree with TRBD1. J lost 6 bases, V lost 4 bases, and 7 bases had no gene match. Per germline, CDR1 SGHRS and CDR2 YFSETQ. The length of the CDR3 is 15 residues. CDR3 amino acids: CASSPGQGIPNEQFF. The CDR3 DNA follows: TGCGCCAGCAGCCCGGGACAGGGGATTCCCAATGAGCAGTTCTTC.

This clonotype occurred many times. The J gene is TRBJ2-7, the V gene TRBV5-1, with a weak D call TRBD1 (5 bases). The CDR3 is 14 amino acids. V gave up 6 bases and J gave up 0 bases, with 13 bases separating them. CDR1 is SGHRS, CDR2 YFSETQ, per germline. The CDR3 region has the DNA TGCGCCAGCAAAATACAGGAGAGCTCCTACGAGCAGTACTTC. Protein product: CASKIQESSYEQYF.

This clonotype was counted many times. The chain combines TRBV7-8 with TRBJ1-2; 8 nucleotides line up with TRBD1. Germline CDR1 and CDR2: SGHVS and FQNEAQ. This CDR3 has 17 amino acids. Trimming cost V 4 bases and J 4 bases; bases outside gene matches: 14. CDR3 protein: CASSSGQGAGHSYGYTF. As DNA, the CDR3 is TGTGCCAGCAGCTCCGGCCAGGGGGCTGGGCATAGCTATGGCTACACCTTC.

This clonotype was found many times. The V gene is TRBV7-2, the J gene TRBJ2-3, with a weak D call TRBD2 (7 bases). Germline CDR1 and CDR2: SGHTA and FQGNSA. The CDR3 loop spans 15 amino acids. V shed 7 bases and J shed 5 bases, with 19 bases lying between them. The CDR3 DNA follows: TGTGCCAGCATCCCGGCGGGGGCGAGGGTAGATACGCAGTATTTT. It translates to CASIPAGARVDTQYF.

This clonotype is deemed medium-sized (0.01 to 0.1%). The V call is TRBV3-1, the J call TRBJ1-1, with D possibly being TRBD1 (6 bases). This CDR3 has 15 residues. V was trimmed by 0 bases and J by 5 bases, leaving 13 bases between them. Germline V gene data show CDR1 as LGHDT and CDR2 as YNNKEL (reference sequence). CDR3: CASSQDPGVGTEAFF. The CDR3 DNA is TGTGCCAGCAGCCAAGATCCAGGGGTAGGTACTGAAGCTTTCTTT.

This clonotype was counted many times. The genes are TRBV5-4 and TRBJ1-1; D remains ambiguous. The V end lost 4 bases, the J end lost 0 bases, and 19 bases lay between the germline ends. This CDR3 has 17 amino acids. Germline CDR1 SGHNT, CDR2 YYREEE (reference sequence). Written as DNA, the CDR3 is TGTGCCAGCAGCAACAACTTCGAGGAACCTATGAACACTGAAGCTTTCTTT. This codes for CASSNNFEEPMNTEAFF.

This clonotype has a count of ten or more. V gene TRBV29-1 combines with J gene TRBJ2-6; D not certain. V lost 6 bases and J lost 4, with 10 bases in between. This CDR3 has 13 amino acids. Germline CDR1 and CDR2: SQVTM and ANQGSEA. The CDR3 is CSVLMVGANVLTF. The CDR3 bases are TGCAGCGTCCTGATGGTGGGGGCCAACGTCCTGACTTTC.

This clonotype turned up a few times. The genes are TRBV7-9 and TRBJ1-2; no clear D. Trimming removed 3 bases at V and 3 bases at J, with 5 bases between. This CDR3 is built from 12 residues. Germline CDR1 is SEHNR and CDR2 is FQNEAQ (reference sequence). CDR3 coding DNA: TGTGCCAGCAGCTTGGAGTACTATGGCTACACCTTC. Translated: CASSLEYYGYTF.

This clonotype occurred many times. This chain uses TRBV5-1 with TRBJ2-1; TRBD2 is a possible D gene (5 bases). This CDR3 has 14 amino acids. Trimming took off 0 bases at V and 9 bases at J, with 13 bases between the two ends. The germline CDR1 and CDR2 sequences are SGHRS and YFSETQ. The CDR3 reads CASSLGLSSSEQFF. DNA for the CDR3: TGCGCCAGCAGCTTGGGACTAAGCTCAAGTGAGCAGTTCTTC.

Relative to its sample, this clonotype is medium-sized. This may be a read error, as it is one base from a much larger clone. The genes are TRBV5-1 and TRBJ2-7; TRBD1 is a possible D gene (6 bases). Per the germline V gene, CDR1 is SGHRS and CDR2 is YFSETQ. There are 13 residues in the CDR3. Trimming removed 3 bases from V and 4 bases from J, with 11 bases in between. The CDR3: CASSWDKPYEQYV. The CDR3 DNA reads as TGCGCCAGCAGCTGGGACAAGCCTTACGAGCAGTACGTC.

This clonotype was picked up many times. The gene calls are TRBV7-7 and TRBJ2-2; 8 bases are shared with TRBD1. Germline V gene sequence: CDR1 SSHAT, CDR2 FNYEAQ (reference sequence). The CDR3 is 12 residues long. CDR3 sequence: CGTGPATGELFF. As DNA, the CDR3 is TGTGGGACAGGGCCGGCCACCGGGGAGCTGTTTTTT.

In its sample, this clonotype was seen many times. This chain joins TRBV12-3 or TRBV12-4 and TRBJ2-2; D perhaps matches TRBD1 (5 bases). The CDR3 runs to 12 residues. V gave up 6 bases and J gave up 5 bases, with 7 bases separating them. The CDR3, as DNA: TGTGCCAGCAGCCCAGGGACCGGGGAGCTGTTTTTT. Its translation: CASSPGTGELFF.

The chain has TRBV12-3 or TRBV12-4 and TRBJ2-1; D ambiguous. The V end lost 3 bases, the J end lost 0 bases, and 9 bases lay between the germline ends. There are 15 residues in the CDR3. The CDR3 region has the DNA TGTGCCAGCAGTTTTAAACTACCCTCCTACAATGAGCAGTTCTTC. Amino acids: CASSFKLPSYNEQFF.

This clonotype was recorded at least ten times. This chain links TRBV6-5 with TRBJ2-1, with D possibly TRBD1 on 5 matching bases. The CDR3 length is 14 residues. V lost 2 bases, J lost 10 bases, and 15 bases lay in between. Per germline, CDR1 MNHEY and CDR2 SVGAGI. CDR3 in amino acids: CASSYNGRVGEQFF. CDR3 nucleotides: TGTGCCAGCAGTTACAACGGCAGGGTGGGCGAGCAGTTCTTC.

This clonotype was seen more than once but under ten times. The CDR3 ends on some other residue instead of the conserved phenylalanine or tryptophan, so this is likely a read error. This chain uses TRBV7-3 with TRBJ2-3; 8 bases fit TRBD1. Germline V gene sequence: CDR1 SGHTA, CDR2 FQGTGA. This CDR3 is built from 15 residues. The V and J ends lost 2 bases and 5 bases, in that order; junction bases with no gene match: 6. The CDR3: CASSLYQGAEDTQYV. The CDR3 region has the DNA TGTGCCAGCAGCTTATACCAGGGGGCAGAAGATACGCAGTATGTT.

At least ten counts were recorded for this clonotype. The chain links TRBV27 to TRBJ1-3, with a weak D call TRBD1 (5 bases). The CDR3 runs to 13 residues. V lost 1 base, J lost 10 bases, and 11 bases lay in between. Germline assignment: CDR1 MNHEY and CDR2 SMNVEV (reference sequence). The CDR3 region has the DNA TGTGCCAGCAGTTTATACGGGGGAGAAACCATATATTTT. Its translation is CASSLYGGETIYF.

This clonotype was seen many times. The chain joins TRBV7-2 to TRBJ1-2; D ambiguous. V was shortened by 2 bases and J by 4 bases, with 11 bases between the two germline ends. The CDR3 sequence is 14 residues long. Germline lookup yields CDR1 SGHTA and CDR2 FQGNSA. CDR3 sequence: CASSLKSPGYGYTF. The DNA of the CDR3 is TGTGCCAGCAGCTTAAAGTCCCCCGGCTATGGCTACACCTTC.

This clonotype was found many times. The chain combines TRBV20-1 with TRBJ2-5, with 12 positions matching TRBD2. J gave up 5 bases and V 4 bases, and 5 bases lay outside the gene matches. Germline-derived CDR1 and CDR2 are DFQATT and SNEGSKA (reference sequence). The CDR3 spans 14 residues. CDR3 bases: TGCAGTGCTACGCCGACTAGCGGGAGTGAGACCCAGTACTTC. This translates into CSATPTSGSETQYF.

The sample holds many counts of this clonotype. This chain's CDR3 is CASSVGPDTQYF. The CDR3 DNA reads TGTGCCAGCAGCGTAGGTCCAGATACGCAGTATTTT. This chain connects TRBV9 to TRBJ2-3, with no clear D. V lost 0 bases and J lost 4, with 3 bases in between. The CDR3 totals 12 residues. Germline CDR1 is SGDLS and CDR2 is YYNGEE.

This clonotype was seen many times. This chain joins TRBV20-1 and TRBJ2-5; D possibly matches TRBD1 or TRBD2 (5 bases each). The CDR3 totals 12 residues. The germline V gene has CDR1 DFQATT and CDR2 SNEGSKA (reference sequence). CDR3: CRAPGPGETQYF. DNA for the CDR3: TGCAGGGCCCCGGGACCCGGGGAGACCCAGTACTTC.

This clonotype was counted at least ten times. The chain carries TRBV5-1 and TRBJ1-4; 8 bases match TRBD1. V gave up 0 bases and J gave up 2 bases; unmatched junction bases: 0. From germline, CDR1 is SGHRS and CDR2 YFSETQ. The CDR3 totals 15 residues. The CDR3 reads CASSLGTGTNEKLFF. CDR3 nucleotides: TGCGCCAGCAGCTTGGGGACAGGGACTAATGAAAAACTGTTTTTT.

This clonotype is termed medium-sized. For the CDR3, the DNA is TGCGCCAGCAGTGAAGCACCAAACACCGGGGAGCTGTTTTTT. This gives the protein CASSEAPNTGELFF. The chain links TRBV10-1 to TRBJ2-2, with D unresolved. Germline V gives CDR1 WNHNN, CDR2 SYGVQD (reference sequence). The ends were cut back, 3 bases at V and 2 bases at J, with 7 bases in the middle. The length of the CDR3 is 14 residues.